This T cell receptor (beta chain) came from a study of T cell responses to AZD1222 COVID-19 vaccine. Study-level results: Reportedly, close to half of spike-specific TCRs are directed against unmutated variant regions. White British donors predominated, females outnumbered males, and clonal diversity was possibly underestimated. At baseline, seropositivity was found in only 6 or 7 AZD1222 recipients. The study found vaccine-associated CD4 TCRs spanning spike, dominant at 160-218 and 743-854.

As to this clone: The target antigen is unknown.

Method: immunoSEQ multiplex PCR; TCRdb's copy keeps in-frame clones and lacks some. The sample consists of about 160,000 clones, roughly 90% of them appearing once. Germline V gives CDR1 MDHEN, CDR2 SYDVKM. CDR3 length: 14 amino acids. The V gene lost 6 bases and the J gene lost 10 bases, with 21 bases spanning the gap. This TCR derives from an adult in good health. The V and J genes are TRBV28 and TRBJ1-1; D is possibly TRBD1 (6 bases). Sequenced here: peripheral blood, sampled on day 0 of AZD1222 vaccination. The CDR3 region has the DNA TGTGCCAGCAGGCCGCAGGGGTTAACGCGGGGAGCTTTCTTT. Its protein is CASRPQGLTRGAFF.